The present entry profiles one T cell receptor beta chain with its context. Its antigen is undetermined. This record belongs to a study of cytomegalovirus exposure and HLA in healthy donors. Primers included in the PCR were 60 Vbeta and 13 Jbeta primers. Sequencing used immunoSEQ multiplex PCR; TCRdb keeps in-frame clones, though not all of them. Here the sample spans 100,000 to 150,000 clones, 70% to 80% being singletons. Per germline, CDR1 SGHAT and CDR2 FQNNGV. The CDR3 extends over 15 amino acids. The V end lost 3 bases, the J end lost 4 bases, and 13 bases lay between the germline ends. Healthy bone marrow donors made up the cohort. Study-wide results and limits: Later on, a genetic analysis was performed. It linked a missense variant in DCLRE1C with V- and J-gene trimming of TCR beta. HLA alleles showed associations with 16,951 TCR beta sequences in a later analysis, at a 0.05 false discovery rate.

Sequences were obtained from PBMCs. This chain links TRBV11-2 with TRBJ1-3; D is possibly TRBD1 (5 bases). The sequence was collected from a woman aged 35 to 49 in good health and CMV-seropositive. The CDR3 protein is CASSLGGDLGNTIYF. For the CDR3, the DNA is TGTGCCAGCAGCTTGGGGGGGGACCTAGGAAACACCATATATTTT.